The entry below describes one T cell receptor beta chain. The V end lost 6 bases, the J end lost 4 bases, and 6 bases lay between the germline ends. In germline, CDR1 is MDHEN, CDR2 SYDVKM. This CDR3 region has 12 residues. Profiled with immunoSEQ multiplex PCR; TCRdb holds only in-frame clones, not every one. The data hold 210,000 or so clones, with 65% to 90% observed a single time. The record originates from a study of blood T cell repertoires in COVID-19. The receptor was derived from a man aged 50 to 60 with COVID-19, enrolled during active disease. The chain links TRBV28 to TRBJ1-4; D gene uncertain. Sequencing was performed on peripheral blood. In DNA form, the CDR3 reads TGTGCCAGCAGCCGGGGTAATGAAAAACTGTTTTTT. This translates into CASSRGNEKLFF.